Included here is one T cell receptor beta chain sequence, with context. This clonotype was counted many times. Its specific antigen is unknown. Base qualities are not provided; no much larger clone lies one nucleotide away. This sample was taken from a study of identical twins listed by TCRdb under 2016. A note on the overall study: TCR alpha and beta repertoires from monozygotic twins, unrelated adults of various ages and cord blood were deep-sequenced to test whether fetal clonotypes persist. To rule out contamination, the twin experiments were replicated at different times with different library preparation protocols.

The library relied on 5' RACE. Sequenced on an Illumina HiSeq 2000. Template switching added a universal primer binding site, and the final cDNA carried a unique molecular identifier that allowed TCR cDNA molecules to be counted accurately. Specific primers in the conserved constant-segment region were used to synthesize first-strand cDNA for TCR alpha and beta chains. Each cDNA library was double barcoded, with a SMART-Mk sample barcode plus Illumina barcodes, to control for contamination. TruSeq adapter sequences and Illumina sample barcodes were added in two successive PCR steps. The Illumina HiSeq platform was used with custom primers to sequence TCR alpha and beta cDNA libraries. In the paper's pipeline: MiGEC processed the raw reads to extract unique molecular identifiers, while MiXCR was used to determine the CDR3 positions. For each individual, recombination models were inferred using an EM algorithm with the repgenHMM and IGoR tools. Shared clonotypes were analyzed with the tcR package in R, and sharing was normalized by the product of cloneset sizes. Out-of-frame nonproductive sequences were analyzed to study raw recombination free of thymic and clonal selection effects. TCRdb applied fastp at Q25 and MiXCR to the public reads, then kept only in-frame beta chains. Entries are consolidated by CDR3 protein sequence, retaining the most common genes and DNA. These V and J calls originate from TCRdb's pipeline instead of the authors' own analysis. The sample includes about 200,000 distinct CDR3 sequences, with under 12% observed a single time. The ten largest clones add up to 8% to 10% of the sample.

What the research found in general, with its limitations: Zero-insertion analyses could be partly confounded by invariant T cells such as MAIT and iNKT, though diverse VJ usage argued against such confounding for most clonotypes. Because the same donors could not be followed over many years, the conclusions relied on cross-sectional statistical analysis. The excess sharing between twins in beta out-of-frame sequences was weaker because fewer shared sequences reduced the signal-to-noise ratio. Abundant cord blood beta clonotypes had fewer insertions, young adult naive repertoires showed a similar but weaker trend, and memory repertoires showed no such trend. Compared with coincidental sharing between unrelated individuals, an excess of low generation-probability sequences was observed among out-of-frame TCR alpha sequences shared between twins. In monozygotic twins, out-of-frame TCR alpha sharing was systematically underestimated by recombination models, although the models agreed with sharing between unrelated individuals.

V gives up 0 bases and J gives up 6 bases, and the segment between their germline ends measures 7 bases. CDR1 and CDR2, per the germline V gene, are SGHAT and FQNNGV. The CDR3 covers 13 residues, taking in both the cysteine and the phenylalanine. Only the CDR3 region is kept as DNA, spanning 39 bases read in frame from base 1. Every donor in the study was a healthy Caucasian. Miltenyi CD45RO+ enrichment and human naive T-cell isolation kits were used to isolate memory (CD45RO+) and naive T cells from PBMC. The chain is made from TRBV11-2 and TRBJ2-3, with TRBD2 tentatively as D gene (6 bases match). The TCR comes from a man in his fifties in good health. Material: memory T cells sorted from blood. According to the study, the label for this sample's cell subset or site signals: CD45RO+ enriched T cells. For the CDR3, the sequence is CASSLETSDTQYF. The sequenced DNA is TGTGCCAGCAGCTTAGAGACTAGTGATACGCAGTATTTT. Full variable domain (CDR3 extended with the reference TRBV11-2 and TRBJ2-3 proteins): EAGVAQSPRYKIIEKRQSVAFWCNPISGHATLYWYQQILGQGPKLLIQFQNNGVVDDSQLPKDRFSAERLKGVDSTLKIQPAKLEDSAVYLCASSLETSDTQYFGPGTRLTVL.